Below are 10 T cell receptor beta chains sequenced from a single sample in a study of cytomegalovirus exposure and HLA in healthy donors. Primers for the PCR totalled 60 Vbeta and 13 Jbeta. Repertoires were generated with immunoSEQ multiplex PCR, while TCRdb's copy carries only in-frame clones and drops some. Its table records about 200,000 clones. The source material was PBMCs. These receptors originate from a man under 40 in good health and CMV-seronegative.

The V and J genes are TRBV19 and TRBJ2-7; 12 bases are a match to TRBD2. The CDR3 is 18 amino acids. Trimming took 3 bases from V and 3 from J; bases not matched to a gene: 12. Germline CDR1 and CDR2: LNHDA and SQIVND (reference sequence). CDR3 sequence reads: CASSMRLAGGPKIYEQYF. CDR3 nucleotide sequence: TGTGCCAGTAGTATGAGGCTAGCGGGAGGGCCTAAGATCTACGAGCAGTACTTC.

The J gene is TRBJ2-7, the V gene TRBV10-2; 12 bases agree with TRBD2. The CDR3 has 17 residues. Germline V gene sequence: CDR1 WSHSY, CDR2 SAAADI. J lost 3 bases, V lost 0 bases, and 6 bases had no gene match. CDR3 in DNA: TGCGCCAGCAGTGAGTCCTCGACTAGCGGGGGCCTCTACGAGCAGTACTTC. Protein product: CASSESSTSGGLYEQYF.

The chain has TRBV30 and TRBJ2-7, with D perhaps matching TRBD2 (5 bases). CDR3 size: 14 residues. Trimming removed 1 base from V and 7 bases from J, with 17 bases in between. The germline V gene encodes CDR1 GTSNPN and CDR2 SVGIG (reference sequence). CDR3 bases: TGTGCCTGGAGTGGACCCGGGGTCAAGGTGGAGCAGTACTTC. Its translation: CAWSGPGVKVEQYF.

J is TRBJ1-1 and V is TRBV6-4, with D uncertain. The CDR3 has 13 residues. CDR1 is MRHNA, CDR2 SNTAGT, per germline. Deletions cut 4 bases from V and 1 base from J, with 7 bases between. The CDR3 here is CASSAEENTEAFF. The CDR3 coding sequence is TGTGCCAGCAGTGCGGAGGAGAACACTGAAGCTTTCTTT.

The chain has TRBV25-1 and TRBJ2-7; the match to TRBD1 covers 10 bases. Trimming took 3 bases from V and 4 from J; bases not matched to a gene: 3. The length of the CDR3 is 14 residues. CDR1 and CDR2 (germline): MGHDK, SYGVNS. Here the CDR3 DNA reads TGTGCCAGCAGTGATTGGGACAGGGGTTACGAGCAGTACTTC. Residues: CASSDWDRGYEQYF.

The chain uses TRBV19 and TRBJ1-5; TRBD1 is a possible D gene (6 bases). Trimming left V 1 base short and J 6 bases short, with 13 bases between. This CDR3 region has 15 residues. Per germline, CDR1 LNHDA and CDR2 SQIVND (reference sequence). Here the CDR3 reads CASSIGSGVGQPQHF. The CDR3 DNA reads as TGTGCCAGTAGTATAGGCTCAGGGGTAGGTCAGCCCCAGCATTTT.

The CDR3 bases are TGTGCCAGCTCACCCGTCGGGACAGGGGCCGGCTCTGGGGCCAACGTCCTGACTTTC. Translated: CASSPVGTGAGSGANVLTF. The rearrangement links TRBV18 to TRBJ2-6; 10 nucleotides line up with TRBD1. Trimming at V came to 3 bases and at J to 0 bases, leaving 8 bases not matched to a gene. The CDR3 spans 19 residues. Germline CDR1 and CDR2: KGHSH and LQKENI.

The chain combines TRBV5-6 with TRBJ1-6; the D gene is possibly TRBD1 (6 bases). The CDR3 consists of 17 residues. Germline-derived CDR1 and CDR2 are SGHDT and YYEEEE. V shed 4 bases and J shed 3 bases, with 17 bases lying between them. CDR3 bases: TGTGCCAGCAGCCAGGGGCGAAACCCCGTCTATAATTCACCCCTCCACTTT. This encodes CASSQGRNPVYNSPLHF.

This chain links TRBV18 with TRBJ1-5; D might be TRBD1 (6 bases). Per germline, CDR1 KGHSH and CDR2 LQKENI. There are 16 residues in the CDR3. V lost 2 bases, J lost 0 bases, and 11 bases lay in between. CDR3 loop: CASSPSDRDSNQPQHF. CDR3 bases: TGTGCCAGCTCACCATCGGACAGAGATAGCAATCAGCCCCAGCATTTT.

This chain uses TRBV29-1 with TRBJ2-1, with 9 bases matching TRBD2. This CDR3 is built from 18 residues. The germline CDR1 and CDR2 sequences are SQVTM and ANQGSEA. V dropped 1 base and J dropped 3; count of bases not matched to a gene: 13. The CDR3 bases are TGCAGCGTTGAAGGTTCCAGCGGGAGGTCGAGAATCTACAATGAGCAGTTCTTC. This gives the protein CSVEGSSGRSRIYNEQFF.